These T cell receptor beta chains were read from a single sample in a study of cytomegalovirus exposure and HLA in healthy donors. Method: immunoSEQ multiplex PCR; TCRdb's copy keeps in-frame clones and lacks some. The repertoire holds fewer than 200,000 clones, with more than 75% as singletons. Sequencing was done on a sample of PBMCs. Receptors originate from a man younger than 45 in good health and CMV-seropositive. CDR3s include the opening cysteine and the closing phenylalanine or tryptophan. The D gene is left open where the match is weak. Size is stated for part of the rows, as once, few or many counts, or as a class when the clone is expanded.

size,V,D,J,DNA,CDR3
few,TRBV10-1,TRBD1,TRBJ1-1,TGCGCCATCGTCGACAGGGACCAAGGGGACACTGAAGCTTTCTTT,CAIVDRDQGDTEAFF
-,TRBV10-3,-,TRBJ2-7,TGTGCCATCAGTACTGGGGCCGCGTACGAGCAGTACTTC,CAISTGAAYEQYF
-,TRBV6-6,-,TRBJ1-1,TGTGCCAGCAGCATAGGAGGAGGCCGTTTGGCTGAAGCTTTCTTT,CASSIGGGRLAEAFF
-,TRBV7-3,-,TRBJ1-6,TGTGCCAGCAGCCTCAGATCCGGGGACCCCCTCCACTTT,CASSLRSGDPLHF
-,TRBV5-1,TRBD2,TRBJ2-2,TGCGCCAGCAGCTTGGCCAGGCTAGCGGCCGGGGAGCTGTTTTTT,CASSLARLAAGELFF
-,TRBV28,-,TRBJ1-2,TGTGCCAGCAGTTCGAATTTTGCCAGCCACTGGGATGGCTACACCTTC,CASSSNFASHWDGYTF
-,TRBV2,-,TRBJ1-1,TGTGCCAGCAGTGCCGGGGGAGCAGTCGACACTGAAGCTTTCTTT,CASSAGGAVDTEAFF
once,TRBV11-3,-,TRBJ2-1,TGTGCCAGCAGCCGGAATACCGGGAGCCTATACAATGAGCAGTTCTTC,CASSRNTGSLYNEQFF
-,TRBV5-6,TRBD2,TRBJ2-1,TGTGCCAGCAGCTTGCAGCTCGGGGGGGACCACTACAATGAGCAGTTCTTC,CASSLQLGGDHYNEQFF
-,TRBV4-3,-,TRBJ1-3,TGCGCCAGCAGCCAAGAAATTCGGGGACCCACTGGAAACACCATATATTTT,CASSQEIRGPTGNTIYF
-,TRBV29-1,TRBD2,TRBJ2-3,TGCAGCGTTGGGCGGGGGGGTGGAGATACGCAGTATTTT,CSVGRGGGDTQYF
-,TRBV29-1,-,TRBJ2-7,TGCAGCGTTGAAAGGCAGGGGGGGACCTACGAGCAGTACTTC,CSVERQGGTYEQYF
-,TRBV6-5,TRBD1,TRBJ2-7,TGTGCCAGCAGACCGGGACAGGCGTTCTCCTACGAGCAGTACTTC,CASRPGQAFSYEQYF
-,TRBV19,-,TRBJ1-2,TGTGCCAGTAGTATGGAAGACAGTGGGTATGGCTACACCTTC,CASSMEDSGYGYTF
-,TRBV6-5,-,TRBJ1-1,TGTGCCAGCAGTTACTCGGAAATTTTCACTGAAGCTTTCTTT,CASSYSEIFTEAFF
-,TRBV7-9,-,TRBJ1-2,TGTGCCAGCAGCCACAGGGAGGGCTACACCTTC,CASSHREGYTF
-,TRBV9,-,TRBJ2-6,TGTGCCAGCAGCGTAACCTCTGGGGCCAACGTCCTGACTTTC,CASSVTSGANVLTF
-,TRBV2,TRBD2,TRBJ2-7,TGTGCCAGCAGTGAAGCATTGGGGAGGGTGGGCGAGCAGTACTTC,CASSEALGRVGEQYF
-,TRBV15,-,TRBJ1-6,TGTGCCACCCGACCCGAACCCAATTCACCCCTCCACTTT,CATRPEPNSPLHF
-,TRBV10-1,-,TRBJ1-5,TGCGCCAGCAATGGAAGATCCAGGGAGGGCAATCAGCCCCAGCATTTT,CASNGRSREGNQPQHF
-,TRBV27,-,TRBJ1-2,TGTGCCAGCAAAATCCGGGAGGACTATGGCTACACCTTC,CASKIREDYGYTF
-,TRBV27,-,TRBJ1-5,TGTGCCAGCAGTTTATCGGCCCCCCGGACCCATAGGGTTCAGCCCCAGCATTTT,CASSLSAPRTHRVQPQHF
-,TRBV7-2,-,TRBJ2-3,TGTGCCAGCAGCTACGGGACTTTCCGCACAGATACGCAGTATTTT,CASSYGTFRTDTQYF
-,TRBV6-1,TRBD2,TRBJ2-5,TGTGCCAGCACCGGAGCGGGGGGGCAAGAGACCCAGTACTTC,CASTGAGGQETQYF
once,TRBV11-2,-,TRBJ1-2,TGTGCCAGCACCTTGCACTCGGGGGCAAACTATGGCTACACCTTC,CASTLHSGANYGYTF
-,TRBV11-3,-,TRBJ1-5,TGTGCCAGCAGCTTAAATGGCCTCAATCAGCCCCAGCATTTT,CASSLNGLNQPQHF
-,TRBV5-4,-,TRBJ2-7,TGTGCCAGCAGCTTGCAACTAGGTTCAGACGAGCAGTACTTC,CASSLQLGSDEQYF
-,TRBV6-1,-,TRBJ1-1,TGTGCCAGCAGTGAAAGGGGGTCCGAAGCTTTCTTT,CASSERGSEAFF
-,TRBV7-9,-,TRBJ1-2,TGTGCCAGCAGCTTAATCCAGGAGGGCTACACCTTC,CASSLIQEGYTF